The entry below gives a single T cell receptor beta chain sequence along with its context. This table comes from immunoSEQ multiplex PCR, and its TCRdb copy is limited to in-frame clones, with some not included. The sample records under 150,000 clones, more than 80% being singletons. V lost 4 bases and J 1 base, leaving 11 bases between the germline ends. The CDR3 totals 14 residues. The germline gives CDR1 SGHRS, CDR2 YFSETQ. These data come from a study of blood T cell repertoires in COVID-19. This sequence originates from a human donor in a cohort sampled during active COVID-19. The rearrangement uses TRBV5-1 and TRBJ1-1; TRBD1 is a possible D gene (6 bases). Sequenced sample: peripheral blood. The CDR3, as DNA: TGCGCCAGCAGCCCCAAACAGGGGAACACTGAAGCTTTCTTT. It codes for CASSPKQGNTEAFF.